This note documents a single TCR beta chain sequence. The sample belongs to a study of lymphopenia after photon versus proton radiotherapy. Some clones are missing from TCRdb's copy, which holds only in-frame ones; the method was immunoSEQ multiplex PCR. The sample has about 70,000 clones, 87% seen once; the top ten hold more than 10%. The input for sequencing was peripheral blood, taken from a patient treated with proton-based radiotherapy. This clonotype was obtained from a man at least 80 years old with esophageal cancer.

The CDR3 loop is CASSSTGAPYGYTF. The DNA of the CDR3 is TGTGCCAGCAGCTCAACAGGCGCACCCTATGGCTACACCTTC. The chain is built from TRBV9 and TRBJ1-2; D perhaps matches TRBD1 (5 bases). The CDR3 consists of 14 residues. Germline V gene sequence: CDR1 SGDLS, CDR2 YYNGEE. The V and J ends lost 4 bases and 4 bases respectively, with 14 bases between them.